The source of this T cell receptor (beta chain) is a study of CD8+ T cells in alopecia areata. As the sequencing template, cDNA was produced by extracting RNA and reverse transcribing it. Assay: immunoSEQ multiplex PCR; the TCRdb copy retains only in-frame clones and omits some. The sample consists of 120,000 or so clones, less than 80% of them appearing once. Trimming left V 7 bases short and J 4 bases short, with 13 bases between. CDR3 length: 13 residues. CDR1 is MNHEY and CDR2 is SVGAGI in the germline V gene. The chain has TRBV6-5 and TRBJ1-2; D is unresolved. The TCR sequence derives from a human donor in good health. Sequencing was done on a sample of CD4+ T cells sorted from blood. The DNA of the CDR3 is TGTGCCAGCATCCACCATGGTAGCTATGGCTACACCTTC. This codes for CASIHHGSYGYTF.